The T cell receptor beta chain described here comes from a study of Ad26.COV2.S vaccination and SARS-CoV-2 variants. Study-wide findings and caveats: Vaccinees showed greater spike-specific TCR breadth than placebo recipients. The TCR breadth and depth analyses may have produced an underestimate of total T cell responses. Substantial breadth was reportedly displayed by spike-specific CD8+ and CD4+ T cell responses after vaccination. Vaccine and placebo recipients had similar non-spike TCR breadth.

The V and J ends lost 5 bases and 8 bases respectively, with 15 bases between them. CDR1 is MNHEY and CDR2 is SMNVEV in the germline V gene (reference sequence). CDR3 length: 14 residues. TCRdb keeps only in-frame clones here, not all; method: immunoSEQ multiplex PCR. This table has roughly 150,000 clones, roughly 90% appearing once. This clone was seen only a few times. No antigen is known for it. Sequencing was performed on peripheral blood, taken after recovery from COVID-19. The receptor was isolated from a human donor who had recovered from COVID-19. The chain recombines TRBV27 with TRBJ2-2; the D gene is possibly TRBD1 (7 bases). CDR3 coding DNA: TGTGCCAGCAGTCCAGGGGGGCCAAGGGGGGAGCTGTTTTTT. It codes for CASSPGGPRGELFF.